The source of this T cell receptor beta chain is a study of blood T cells in healthy people across ages. General study findings and limits: Estimated diversity, derived from one million T cells, was regarded as an underestimate. Naive T cell percentage showed a strong correlation with TCR beta diversity.

The length of the CDR3 is 15 residues. The ends lost 2 bases at V and 6 bases at J; junction bases unmatched: 5. CDR1 and CDR2 from the germline V gene are MNHEY and SVGEGT. A J-beta primer mix and a sample-barcoded 5' primer were used in a second PCR of roughly 7 to 12 cycles. Template switching added a 12-random-nucleotide identifier to every cDNA molecule. TCRdb processed the 5' RACE reads anew with MiXCR; each CDR3 protein has one entry. The table lists 2 million or so distinct CDR3 sequences, around 50% of them singletons, with over 2% in the top ten. Remarks on this clonotype: What it recognizes is unknown.

The TCR was taken from a woman between 35 and 50 years old in good health. Source material: blood. V and J are TRBV6-2 or TRBV6-3 and TRBJ2-4; 9 bases agree with TRBD2. CDR3 nucleotides: TGTGCCAGCAGTTACCGTCTAGCGGGGATAAACATTCAGTACTTC. The encoded protein is CASSYRLAGINIQYF.